This TCR beta chain was observed in a study of blood T cell repertoires in COVID-19 (dated by TCRdb to 2018 to 2021). Study-level background: Samples covering the acute and convalescent phases of COVID-19 were provided by collaborators in the United States, Italy and Spain. The material from the prospective study consisted of cDNA or gDNA derived from T cells, B-cell-depleted T cells, or PBMCs. The dataset comprised deeply sampled blood TCRbeta repertoires from subjects exposed to, actively infected with, or recovered from COVID-19. A freely available public database, intended as a resource for researchers studying the immune response to SARS-CoV-2, is where the repertoires were released. The samples were drawn from two sources: the first 160 participants of the ongoing ImmuneRACE study, and 1,000 to 1,500 subjects contributed by 6 global collaborators. A de-identified subject ID, COVID-19 status, age in years and sex were almost always included in the sample metadata. Where available, HLA class I and class II types were obtained from metadata supplied by the sample provider rather than from assay-based typing.

One collaborating source in Seattle enrolled patients while the patients were actively infected and followed the patients over time throughout the course of disease. Whole blood was collected in K2EDTA tubes by collaborating institutions according to the institutions' own protocols. For TCRbeta analysis, collaborator samples were shipped as frozen whole blood, as isolated PBMCs, or as DNA extracted from either sample type. The paper's findings and limits, for the study overall: How much clinical and demographic metadata was included differed by source and by participant, and the metadata was provided uncurated.

The CDR3, from cysteine to phenylalanine, totals 14 residues. Of all the DNA, just the CDR3 is kept, 42 bases in frame from base 1. V is cut back by 4 bases and J by 6 bases, with 4 bases in the junction unmatched. From a lookup of the germline V gene, CDR1 and CDR2 are MDHEN and SYDVKM. Points on this clone: The specificity of this receptor is unknown. It has no much larger one-base neighbor in the sample; base qualities were not kept.

TCRbeta CDR3 regions were amplified from genomic DNA by means of the immunoSEQ Assay, a bias-controlled multiplex PCR. Processing in the source paper ran as follows. The number of nucleated cells in each sample was estimated from the amplification of reference gene primers within the assay. To quantify the absolute abundance of each unique TCRbeta CDR3 rearrangement, sequence reads were collapsed and filtered. Productive Simpson clonality was computed per sample as the square root of Simpson's diversity index over productive rearrangements. In its TCRdb copy, this immuneACCESS table keeps in-frame sequences only and misses some clones. Where compared with another copy, unresolved V genes explain less than half of these, and the others have no known cause. That table gives V, J and clone size, and the DNA gave D and trimming. For this sample the table gives 250,000 to 350,000 clones, of which 80% to 95% were detected only once. 2.2% of the sample rests with the top ten.

The sequence joins TRBV28 to TRBJ1-2; 11 middle bases align to TRBD1. The origin of this receptor is a woman aged 30 to 39 with COVID-19, enrolled during active disease. Sequenced sample: peripheral blood. The DNA reads as follows: TGTGCCAGCAGTTCCGCGGACAGGGGGCATGGCTACACCTTC. Translated, this gives CASSSADRGHGYTF.